This TCR beta chain was profiled in a study of blood T cell repertoires in COVID-19. Across the whole study: COVID-19 samples collected from the United States, Italy and Spain covered acute and convalescent phases. T cells, B-cell-depleted T cells, or PBMCs provided the cDNA or gDNA that served as material.

This clone was recorded once. In the authors' workflow: Amplification of reference gene primers was used by the study to estimate nucleated cell counts. Using immunoSEQ multiplex PCR, the repertoire was profiled, and TCRdb retains in-frame clones only, with some absent. The V and J calls and clone size come from that table; D and trimming were worked out from the DNA. The sample includes about 190,000 clones, just under 80% of them seen just once. This CDR3 has 14 residues. The V gene end was trimmed by 4 bases and the J gene end by 3 bases; junction bases not matched to a gene: 5. Germline V gene data show CDR1 as SGHRS and CDR2 as YFSETQ.

The sequencing input was peripheral blood. This receptor was identified in a woman older than 75 with active or convalescent COVID-19. The chain combines TRBV5-1 with TRBJ2-3; 7 nucleotides match TRBD1. CDR3 bases: TGCGCCAGCAGCCTAGACAGGGTAACAGATACGCAGTATTTT. It translates to CASSLDRVTDTQYF. The whole variable domain, remainder taken from reference TRBV5-1 and TRBJ2-3, is KAGVTQTPRYLIKTRGQQVTLSCSPISGHRSVSWYQQTPGQGLQFLFEYFSETQRNKGNFPGRFSGRQFSNSRSEMNVSTLELGDSALYLCASSLDRVTDTQYFGPGTRLTVL.